These 23 T cell receptor beta chains came from one sample sequenced in a study of T cell repertoires in cytomegalovirus infection. Their antigens remain unidentified. TCRdb reprocessed the reads via MiXCR and lists one record per CDR3 protein. The table lists 55,000 to 70,000 distinct CDR3 sequences, 20% to 25% of them singletons. Sequencing was performed on PBMCs, sequenced either directly or after in vitro stimulation (not recorded which). All receptors come from a human donor in good health (CMV status not recorded). Some clones in this sample may be carry-over from other donors' samples.

This clonotype turned up a few times. V is TRBV7-9 and J is TRBJ2-1, with D hard to call. The CDR3 contains 12 residues. V lost 5 bases and J lost 8, with 10 bases in between. Germline CDR1 reads SEHNR; CDR2 reads FQNEAQ (reference sequence). CDR3 sequence (DNA): TGTGCCAGCAGCCCCGGGCCCGATGAGCAGTTCTTC. It translates to CASSPGPDEQFF.

This clonotype has at least ten counts. This chain connects TRBV12-3 or TRBV12-4 to TRBJ2-1; 10 nucleotides agree with TRBD2. CDR3 size: 15 residues. Unmatched junction bases numbered 1, after V lost 2 bases and J lost 3 bases. The CDR3 is CASSLWTSGYNEQFF. The DNA of the CDR3 is TGTGCCAGCAGTTTATGGACTAGCGGCTACAATGAGCAGTTCTTC.

The V gene is TRBV4-3, the J gene TRBJ2-1, with D unresolved. The germline V gene encodes CDR1 LGHNA and CDR2 YSLEER. Trimming shortened V by 1 base and J by 1 base, and 11 bases separated the two germline ends. The CDR3 spans 16 residues. In nucleotides, the CDR3 is TGCGCCAGCAGCCAAGTTCCGGTCCCTTCCTACAATGAGCAGTTCTTC. Translated: CASSQVPVPSYNEQFF.

The table lists this clonotype with a few counts. CDR3 sequence: CASRHITSGGGNEQYF. DNA for the CDR3: TGTGCCAGCAGACATATTACTAGCGGAGGGGGCAACGAGCAGTACTTC. V is TRBV27 and J is TRBJ2-7; a weak D match, TRBD2 (8 bases). V was clipped by 6 bases and J by 5 bases, with 23 bases between them. The germline V gene has CDR1 MNHEY and CDR2 SMNVEV (reference sequence). This CDR3 is 16 amino acids long.

This clonotype has just one count. CDR3 sequence: CASSLDLEAFF. Written as DNA, the CDR3 is TGTGCCAGCAGCTTAGACCTAGAAGCTTTCTTT. The chain combines TRBV7-9 with TRBJ1-1; D unclear. The germline V gene encodes CDR1 SEHNR and CDR2 FQNEAQ (reference sequence). Trimming took off 1 base at V and 8 bases at J, with 5 bases between the two ends. CDR3 length: 11 amino acids.

This clonotype came up a few times. This sequence joins TRBV9 and TRBJ1-3; TRBD1 matches at 8 bases. This CDR3 is 16 amino acids long. J lost 0 bases, V lost 0 bases, and 2 bases had no gene match. CDR1 is SGDLS and CDR2 is YYNGEE in the germline V gene. CDR3 amino acids: CASSVAGQVSGNTIYF. The CDR3 DNA is TGTGCCAGCAGCGTAGCGGGACAGGTCTCTGGAAACACCATATATTTT.

The rearrangement links TRBV24-1 to TRBJ2-1, with D unresolved. V shed 2 bases and J shed 9 bases, with 19 bases lying between them. Germline V lookup: CDR1 KGHDR, CDR2 SFDVKD. CDR3 length: 16 residues. CDR3 bases: TGTGCCACCAGTGATTCCCGGGTTATTGTGATTAGTGAGCAGTTCTTC. It translates to CATSDSRVIVISEQFF.

The chain combines TRBV14 with TRBJ1-4; 7 bases line up with TRBD1. J gave up 2 bases and V 6 bases, and 6 bases lay outside the gene matches. Germline V lookup: CDR1 SGHDN, CDR2 FVKESK. The CDR3 loop spans 15 amino acids. CDR3 sequence (DNA): TGTGCCAGCAGTCCCTTACAGGGGACTAATGAAAAACTGTTTTTT. Residues: CASSPLQGTNEKLFF.

This chain links TRBV6-6 with TRBJ1-4; a possible D gene is TRBD1 (5 bases). CDR1 is MNHNY, CDR2 SVGAGI, per germline (reference sequence). With 7 bases removed from V and 8 bases from J, the gap between germline ends came to 23 bases. The CDR3 is 16 residues long. The DNA for the CDR3 is TGTGCCAGCAATGGGGCAGGCCGGCATTCAGGAGAAAAACTGTTTTTT. Translating gives CASNGAGRHSGEKLFF.

This clonotype showed up many times. The V gene is TRBV7-2, the J gene TRBJ1-2; D is perhaps TRBD1 (5 bases). CDR1 is SGHTA and CDR2 is FQGNSA in the germline V gene. V gave up 5 bases and J gave up 3 bases, with 10 bases separating them. The CDR3 is made up of 13 amino acids. The CDR3 sequence is CASSTPTDYGYTF. The CDR3 DNA reads TGTGCCAGCAGCACCCCGACAGACTATGGCTACACCTTC.

The sample holds many counts of this clonotype. The rearrangement joins TRBV11-2 to TRBJ1-4; the D is unclear. This CDR3 spans 16 amino acids. The germline CDR1 and CDR2 sequences are SGHAT and FQNNGV. V was cut by 5 bases and J by 4 bases, with 17 bases left in between. CDR3 sequence: CASSPTAGSLNEKLFF. CDR3 DNA: TGTGCCAGCAGCCCGACGGCCGGGAGCCTTAATGAAAAACTGTTTTTT.

This clonotype was counted only a few times. The chain links TRBV27 to TRBJ2-1, with 8 positions matching TRBD2. V shed 0 bases, J shed 4 bases, and the junction held 14 bases outside the gene matches. CDR3 length: 19 amino acids. The germline V gene encodes CDR1 MNHEY and CDR2 SMNVEV (reference sequence). CDR3 region: CASSLSSRAAGGPYNEQFF. The DNA of the CDR3 is TGTGCCAGCAGTTTATCATCCCGTGCCGCGGGAGGACCGTACAATGAGCAGTTCTTC.

This clonotype was observed a handful of times. This CDR3 reads CASSGQGPSNQPQHF. The CDR3 DNA sequence: TGTGCCAGTTCGGGTCAGGGCCCGAGCAATCAGCCCCAGCATTTT. The V gene is TRBV19, the J gene TRBJ1-5; perhaps TRBD1 as D (5 bases). The germline V gene encodes CDR1 LNHDA and CDR2 SQIVND (reference sequence). The CDR3 spans 15 residues. V lost 8 bases, J lost 1 base, and 15 bases lay in between. Full variable domain (missing parts from reference TRBV19 and TRBJ1-5): DGGITQSPKYLFRKEGQNVTLSCEQNLNHDAMYWYRQDPGQGLRLIYYSQIVNDFQKGDIAEGYSVSREKKESFPLTVTSAQKNPTAFYLCASSGQGPSNQPQHFGDGTRLSIL.

This clonotype was counted only a few times. V is TRBV3-1 and J is TRBJ2-5; 7 bases agree with TRBD1. This CDR3 spans 17 amino acids. The germline V gene encodes CDR1 LGHDT and CDR2 YNNKEL (reference sequence). The V and J ends lost 5 bases and 2 bases, in that order; junction bases with no gene match: 14. The CDR3 loop is CASSFKGGLGFQETQYF. CDR3 sequence (DNA): TGTGCCAGCAGCTTCAAAGGGGGCCTGGGGTTTCAAGAGACCCAGTACTTC.

The chain employs TRBV6-2 or TRBV6-3 and TRBJ2-7; the D gene is possibly TRBD1 (5 bases). The CDR3 runs 14 residues. Trimming cost V 6 bases and J 4 bases, with 16 bases left between them. CDR1 and CDR2 from the germline V gene are MNHEY and SVGEGT. The CDR3 loop is CASSGRRRGYEQYV. CDR3 nucleotides: TGTGCCAGCAGCGGCCGGCGAAGGGGATACGAGCAGTACGTC.

The rearrangement uses TRBV24-1 and TRBJ2-1, with 7 positions matching TRBD1. This CDR3 comprises 15 residues. Unmatched junction bases numbered 3, after V lost 3 bases and J lost 2 bases. CDR1 and CDR2 (germline): KGHDR, SFDVKD. Here the CDR3 reads CATSDAGTAYNEQFF. The CDR3 coding sequence is TGTGCCACCAGTGATGCCGGGACAGCCTACAATGAGCAGTTCTTC.

The rearrangement uses TRBV11-2 and TRBJ1-1; 7 positions match TRBD1. Germline lookup yields CDR1 SGHAT and CDR2 FQNNGV. The CDR3 contains 18 residues. The junction had 16 bases not matched to a gene; V was cut back by 3 bases and J by 3 bases. CDR3 protein: CASSFPSRDRILDTEAFF. The CDR3 nucleotides read TGTGCCAGCAGCTTCCCGAGCCGGGACAGAATTTTGGACACTGAAGCTTTCTTT.

The chain recombines TRBV7-9 with TRBJ1-2; D perhaps matches TRBD1 (6 bases). Between the trimmed V and J ends, which lost 4 bases and 8 bases, there was a span of 23 bases. This CDR3 contains 16 residues. Germline CDR1 SEHNR, CDR2 FQNEAQ (reference sequence). CDR3 in DNA: TGTGCCAGCAGCTCAAGGGGGACGCAGGAGATGGGGGGCTACACCTTC. This sequence encodes CASSSRGTQEMGGYTF.

The gene calls are TRBV12-3 or TRBV12-4 and TRBJ2-2, with a weak D call TRBD2 (6 bases). CDR3 length: 16 amino acids. With 6 bases removed from V and 10 bases from J, the gap between germline ends came to 24 bases. The CDR3 loop reads CASSRGPGLHAKELFF. The CDR3 nucleotides are TGTGCCAGCAGCCGCGGTCCGGGACTCCACGCGAAGGAGCTGTTTTTT.

This clonotype was recorded at least ten times. This chain joins TRBV7-2 and TRBJ2-3; possible D gene TRBD1, 6 bases. The CDR3 totals 16 residues. The germline V gene has CDR1 SGHTA and CDR2 FQGNSA. Trimming shortened V by 5 bases and J by 2 bases, and 17 bases separated the two germline ends. CDR3 sequence (DNA): TGTGCCAGCAGCCAAAAAAACAGGGCCCCCACAGATACGCAGTATTTT. Residues: CASSQKNRAPTDTQYF.

This clonotype was observed a few times. The rearrangement uses TRBV14 and TRBJ1-3, with TRBD1 as a possible D gene (6 bases). Trimming removed 1 base from V and 2 bases from J, with 24 bases in between. Germline V CDR1 and CDR2: SGHDN, FVKESK. This CDR3 comprises 20 residues. In nucleotides, the CDR3 is TGTGCCAGCAGCCAAGGAACCCCGGGGGACACACCTTTTACTGGAAACACCATATATTTT. Translated, it gives CASSQGTPGDTPFTGNTIYF. The entire variable domain, with the rest obtained from reference TRBV14 and TRBJ1-3, is as follows: EAGVTQFPSHSVIEKGQTVTLRCDPISGHDNLYWYRRVMGKEIKFLLHFVKESKQDESGMPNNRFLAERTGGTYSTLKVQPAELEDSGVYFCASSQGTPGDTPFTGNTIYFGEGSWLTVV.

The V and J genes are TRBV14 and TRBJ2-1, with no clear D. V lost 1 base and J lost 7, with 8 bases in between. This CDR3 has 13 amino acids. Germline V gene lookup returns CDR1 SGHDN and CDR2 FVKESK. The CDR3 region is CASSQVRNNEQFF. The CDR3 DNA sequence: TGTGCCAGCAGCCAAGTACGAAATAATGAGCAGTTCTTC.

This clonotype was observed many times. This chain joins TRBV7-2 and TRBJ2-5, with 8 bases aligning to TRBD1. Germline V gene lookup returns CDR1 SGHTA and CDR2 FQGNSA. The CDR3 has 15 amino acids. V lost 5 bases to trimming and J lost 1 base; unmatched junction nucleotides: 6. The CDR3 protein is CASSRQGRGQETQYF. As DNA, the CDR3 is TGTGCCAGCAGCCGACAGGGGCGGGGCCAAGAGACCCAGTACTTC.